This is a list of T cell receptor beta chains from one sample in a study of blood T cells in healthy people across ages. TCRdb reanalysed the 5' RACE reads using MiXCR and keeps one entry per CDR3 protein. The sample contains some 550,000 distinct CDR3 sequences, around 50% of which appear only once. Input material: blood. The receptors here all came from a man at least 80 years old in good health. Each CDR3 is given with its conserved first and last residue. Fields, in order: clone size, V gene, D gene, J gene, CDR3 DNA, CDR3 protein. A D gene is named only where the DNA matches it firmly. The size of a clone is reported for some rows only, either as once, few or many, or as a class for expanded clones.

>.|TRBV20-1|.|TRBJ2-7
TGCAGTGCTAGGAACACGGCGGACATATCCTACGAGCAGTACTTC
CSARNTADISYEQYF
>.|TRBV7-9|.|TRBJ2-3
TGTGCCATAACACGGATTGGGCCTGATACGCAGTATTTT
CAITRIGPDTQYF
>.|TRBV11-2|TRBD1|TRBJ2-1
TGTGCCAGCAGCCCATTACAGGGGACGCCCTACAATGAGCAGTTCTTC
CASSPLQGTPYNEQFF
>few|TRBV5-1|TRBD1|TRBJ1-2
TGCGCCAGCAGCCCGACGACAGGGCAGGGCTATGGCTACACCTTC
CASSPTTGQGYGYTF
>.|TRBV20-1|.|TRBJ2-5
TGCAGTGCCATGAACCAAGCCGGTGGGACCCAGTACTTC
CSAMNQAGGTQYF
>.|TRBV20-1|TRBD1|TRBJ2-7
TGCAGTGCCCAAGACAGGGTCACCATAGAGCAGTACTTC
CSAQDRVTIEQYF
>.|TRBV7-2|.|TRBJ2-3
TGTGCCAGCAGCGAGACGGGACTTGGGAGCACAGATACGCAGTATTTT
CASSETGLGSTDTQYF
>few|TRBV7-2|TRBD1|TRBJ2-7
TGTGCCAGCAGCTTAGGTGCAGGGGGCACGACCTACGAGCAGTACTTC
CASSLGAGGTTYEQYF
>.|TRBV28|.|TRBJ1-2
TGTGCCAGCAGTATCGGAGGCTATGGCTACACCTTC
CASSIGGYGYTF
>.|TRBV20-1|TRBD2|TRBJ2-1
TGCAGTGCTAGCGGGGGGGACTCCTACAATGAGCAGTTCTTC
CSASGGDSYNEQFF
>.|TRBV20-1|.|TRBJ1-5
TGCAGTGCCCCGATTGGCAGGAGCAATCAGCCCCAGCATTTT
CSAPIGRSNQPQHF
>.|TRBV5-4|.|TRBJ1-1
TGTGCCAGCAGCTACAGCGGAAAGAACACTGAAGCTTTCTTT
CASSYSGKNTEAFF
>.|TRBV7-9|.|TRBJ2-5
TGTGCCAGCAGCTTGGTAGACAGGGAGGAAGAGACCCAGTACTTC
CASSLVDREEETQYF
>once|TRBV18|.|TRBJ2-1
TGTGCCAGCTCACCAGAGGACGCCAACAATGAGCAGTTCTTC
CASSPEDANNEQFF
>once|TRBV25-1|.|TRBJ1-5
TGTGCCAGCAGTTTAGGGGATCAGCCCCCGCATTTT
CASSLGDQPPHF
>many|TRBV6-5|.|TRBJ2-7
TGTGTCAGCAGGAGAGCCTCCTACGAGCAGTACTTC
CVSRRASYEQYF
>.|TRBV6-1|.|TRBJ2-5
TGTGCCAGCAGTGAAGGCACCGGGACCCCCCGCACCCAGTACTTC
CASSEGTGTPRTQYF
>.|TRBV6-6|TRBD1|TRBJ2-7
TGTGCCAGCAGTTACCGGGACAGGGGGCGCGAGCAGTACTTC
CASSYRDRGREQYF
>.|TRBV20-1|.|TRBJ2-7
TGCAGTGCTCCGGGAAGGTTCTACTACGAGCAGTACTTC
CSAPGRFYYEQYF
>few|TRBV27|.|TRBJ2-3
TGTGCCAGCAGTCCCGCCGGGACTCGTAGCACAGATACGCAGTATTTT
CASSPAGTRSTDTQYF
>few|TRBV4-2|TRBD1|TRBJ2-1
TGCGCCAGCAGCCAAGGGGGTATAGTGGGACAGGGTCCGTTCTTC
CASSQGGIVGQGPFF
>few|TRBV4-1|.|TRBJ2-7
TGCGCCAGCAGCCCGTTACCCGACAGGCTCTCCTCCTACGAGCAGTACTTC
CASSPLPDRLSSYEQYF
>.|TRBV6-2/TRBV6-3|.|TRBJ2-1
TGTGCCAGCAGCCTACGTGGGCCGCAGATAAATGAGCAGTTCTTC
CASSLRGPQINEQFF
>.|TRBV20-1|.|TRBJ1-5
TGCAGTGCCTATCGAGCAGGGGGCAATCAGCCCCAGCATTTT
CSAYRAGGNQPQHF
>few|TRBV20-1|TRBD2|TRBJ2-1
TGCAGTGCTTGCCCGACTAGCGGAAATAACAATGAGCAGTTCTTC
CSACPTSGNNNEQFF
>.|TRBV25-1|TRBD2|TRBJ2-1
TGTGCCAGCAGGACTAGCGGGAATGAGCAGTTCTTC
CASRTSGNEQFF
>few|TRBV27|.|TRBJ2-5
TGTGCCAGCAGTTCCTGGTACCAAGAGACCCAGTACTTC
CASSSWYQETQYF
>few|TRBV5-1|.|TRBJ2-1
TGCGCCAGCAGCTTGGAGGCAGGGTACGATGAGCAGTTCTTC
CASSLEAGYDEQFF
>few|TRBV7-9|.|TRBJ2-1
TGTGCCAGCAGCCACATATCCCAGAGGAATGAGCAGTTCTTC
CASSHISQRNEQFF
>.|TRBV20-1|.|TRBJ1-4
TGCAGTGCTAGAGATAGGAGGGCCCCTAATGAAAAACTGTTTTTT
CSARDRRAPNEKLFF
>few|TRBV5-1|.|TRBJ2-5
TGCGCCAGCAGCTTGGCGACACAAGAGACCCAGTACTTC
CASSLATQETQYF
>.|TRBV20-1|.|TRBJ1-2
TGCAGTGCTAGAATACCAGGGGTCTATGGCTATGGTTACACCTTC
CSARIPGVYGYGYTF
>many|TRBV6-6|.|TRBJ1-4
TGTGCCAGCGGACTGGCGGAAGAAAAACTGTTTTTT
CASGLAEEKLFF
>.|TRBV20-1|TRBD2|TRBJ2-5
TGCAGTGCCAGAGGACTAGCGGAGACCCAGTACTTC
CSARGLAETQYF
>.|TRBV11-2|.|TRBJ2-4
TGTGCCAGCAGCCCCCTCCGGCCGGGCTTGGACATTCAGTACTTC
CASSPLRPGLDIQYF
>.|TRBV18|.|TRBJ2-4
TGTGCCAGCTCATCGACCAGGGAAGCCAAAAACATTCAGTACTTC
CASSSTREAKNIQYF
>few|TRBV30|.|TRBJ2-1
TGTGCCTGGAGCGGCGGGGCTTACAATGAGCAGTTCTTC
CAWSGGAYNEQFF
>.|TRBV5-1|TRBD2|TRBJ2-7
TGCGCCAGCAGCTCCGGGACTAGCGGTTACGAGCAGTACTTC
CASSSGTSGYEQYF
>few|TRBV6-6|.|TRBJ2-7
TGTGCCAGCAGGAGCCGGGACAACAAGCAGTACTTC
CASRSRDNKQYF
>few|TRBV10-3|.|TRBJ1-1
TGTGCCGCCGCCGGGGCCGGGGCAGAGACAACCTCTGAAGCTTTCTTT
CAAAGAGAETTSEAFF
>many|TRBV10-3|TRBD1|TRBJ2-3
TGTGCCATCACCAAAGACAGGGCTGAAGATACGCAGTATTTT
CAITKDRAEDTQYF
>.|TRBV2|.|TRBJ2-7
TGTGCCAGCAGGGTAGAGACAAATGCCCCCTACGAGCAGTACTTC
CASRVETNAPYEQYF
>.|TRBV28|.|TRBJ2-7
TGTGCCAGCAGTGCCCTCAACTACGAGCAGTACTTC
CASSALNYEQYF
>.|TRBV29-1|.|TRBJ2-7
TGCAGCGTTGAAGATCCGCGCTACGAGCAGTACTTC
CSVEDPRYEQYF
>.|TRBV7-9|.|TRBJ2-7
TGTGCCAGCAGCCCTCTTTGGATTGGCGAGCAGTACTTC
CASSPLWIGEQYF
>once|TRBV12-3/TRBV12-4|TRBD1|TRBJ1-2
TGTGCCAGCAGTTTAAGGGGACAGGGGGCGCGGTATGGCTACACCTTC
CASSLRGQGARYGYTF
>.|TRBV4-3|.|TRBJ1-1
TGCGCCAGCAGCCAAGATAGAGAAGAAGCTTTCTTT
CASSQDREEAFF
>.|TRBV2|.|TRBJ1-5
TGTGCCAGCGGCAGAGAGGACAGTTATAATCAGCCCCAGCATTTT
CASGREDSYNQPQHF
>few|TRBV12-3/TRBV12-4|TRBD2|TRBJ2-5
TGTGCCAGCAGTGGCGGGGGGGAGCGATCTTTGCGGGTGACCCAGTACTTC
CASSGGGERSLRVTQYF
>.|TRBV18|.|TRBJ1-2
TGTGCCAGCCCACCCACCGCTGGGTGGGAGAGCTATGGCTACACCTTC
CASPPTAGWESYGYTF
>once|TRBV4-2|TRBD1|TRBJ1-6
TGTGCCAGCAGCCGCCGGGGGACAGATTCACCCCTCCACTTT
CASSRRGTDSPLHF
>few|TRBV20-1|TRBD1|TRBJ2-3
TGCAGTGCTACCCGACAGGGTCTGACAGATACGCAGTATTTT
CSATRQGLTDTQYF
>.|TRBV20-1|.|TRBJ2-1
TGCAGTGCTAGAGGAGCACCCGGAGATGAGCAGTTCTTC
CSARGAPGDEQFF